This T cell receptor (beta chain) was recovered during a study of blood T cell repertoires in COVID-19. The V end lost 0 bases, the J end lost 6 bases, and 9 bases lay between the germline ends. This CDR3 comprises 14 residues. Germline V gives CDR1 SGHRS, CDR2 YFSETQ. Authors' processing steps: Reference gene primers were amplified, and this amplification served to estimate nucleated cell counts. Method: immunoSEQ multiplex PCR; TCRdb's copy keeps in-frame clones and lacks some. V, J and clone size were drawn from that table, and D and trimming were deduced from the DNA. The sample holds about half a million clones, more than 85% seen once. Either two negative PCRs, clearance, or symptom resolution qualified Cohort 3 donors as recovered.

What was sequenced was PBMCs or T cells enriched from blood (not recorded which). The chain carries TRBV5-1 and TRBJ1-4; no reliable D call. This receptor was identified in a woman aged 60-75 years who had recovered from COVID-19. The CDR3 nucleotides are TGCGCCAGCAGCTTGGCGGGAACGGATGAAAAACTGTTTTTT. This encodes CASSLAGTDEKLFF. Full variable domain (missing parts from reference TRBV5-1 and TRBJ1-4): KAGVTQTPRYLIKTRGQQVTLSCSPISGHRSVSWYQQTPGQGLQFLFEYFSETQRNKGNFPGRFSGRQFSNSRSEMNVSTLELGDSALYLCASSLAGTDEKLFFGSGTQLSVL.